Listed below are T cell receptor beta chains from one sample, sequenced in a study of blood T cell repertoires in COVID-19. Repertoires were generated with immunoSEQ multiplex PCR, while TCRdb's copy carries only in-frame clones and drops some. The data show 190,000 or so clones, approximately 88% seen once. Input material: peripheral blood. The receptors shown here come from a woman aged 30 to 39 with acute or convalescent COVID-19. The CDR3 runs from the conserved cysteine through the conserved F or W. The D gene is left open where the match is weak. Expanded clones are given a class, and other clones once, few, many or no size at all.

j_call: TRBJ2-3; d_call: TRBD1; clone_size: -; v_call: TRBV28; cdr3_nt: TGTGCCAGCAGTTCCCGTGGGACAGGGCTGACAGATACGCAGTATTTT; cdr3_aa: CASSSRGTGLTDTQYF
j_call: TRBJ1-1; d_call: TRBD1; clone_size: -; v_call: TRBV27; cdr3_nt: TGTGCCAGCGAGCGGTGGACAGGGTCAAGGACTGAAGCTTTCTTT; cdr3_aa: CASERWTGSRTEAFF
j_call: TRBJ2-1; d_call: -; clone_size: -; v_call: TRBV6-5; cdr3_nt: TGTGCCAGCTTAAACTTAGCCGCCAATGAGCAGTTCTTC; cdr3_aa: CASLNLAANEQFF
j_call: TRBJ2-7; d_call: TRBD2; clone_size: -; v_call: TRBV18; cdr3_nt: TGTGCCAGCTCGCCTATCGGAGCGGGGGTCTACGAGCAGTACTTC; cdr3_aa: CASSPIGAGVYEQYF
j_call: TRBJ1-4; d_call: -; clone_size: -; v_call: TRBV5-4; cdr3_nt: TGTGCCAGCAGCTTACAGGGCAGAGGTGAAAAACTGTTTTTT; cdr3_aa: CASSLQGRGEKLFF
j_call: TRBJ2-7; d_call: -; clone_size: -; v_call: TRBV2; cdr3_nt: TGTGCCAGCAGTGAAGTGGAGGGTGGCGAGCAGTACTTC; cdr3_aa: CASSEVEGGEQYF
j_call: TRBJ1-2; d_call: TRBD1; clone_size: -; v_call: TRBV24-1; cdr3_nt: TGTGCCACCAGTGATCGGGACAGCCCTAACTATGGCTACACCTTC; cdr3_aa: CATSDRDSPNYGYTF
j_call: TRBJ2-4; d_call: -; clone_size: -; v_call: TRBV19; cdr3_nt: TGTGCCAGTAGTAACCAGGGTTTGGGGAACATTCAGTACTTC; cdr3_aa: CASSNQGLGNIQYF
j_call: TRBJ2-2; d_call: TRBD1; clone_size: -; v_call: TRBV6-5; cdr3_nt: TGTGCCAGCAGCCCCGACAGGGGGCAAAGGGAGCTGTTTTTT; cdr3_aa: CASSPDRGQRELFF
j_call: TRBJ2-5; d_call: -; clone_size: -; v_call: TRBV28; cdr3_nt: TGTGCCAGCAGTTTACTGGCCCCAACCCCAGAGACCCAGTACTTC; cdr3_aa: CASSLLAPTPETQYF
j_call: TRBJ1-1; d_call: -; clone_size: -; v_call: TRBV11-2; cdr3_nt: TGTGCCAGCACCCCTTTACGGGGATCGAACACTGAAGCTTTCTTT; cdr3_aa: CASTPLRGSNTEAFF
j_call: TRBJ2-2; d_call: -; clone_size: -; v_call: TRBV4-1; cdr3_nt: TGCGCCAGCAGCCGCCTACCCCAGGTGGGGGGCACCGGGGAGCTGTTTTTT; cdr3_aa: CASSRLPQVGGTGELFF
j_call: TRBJ1-6; d_call: -; clone_size: -; v_call: TRBV27; cdr3_nt: TGTGCCAGCGGTACTTCGGACGGGGGATCACCCCTCCACTTT; cdr3_aa: CASGTSDGGSPLHF
j_call: TRBJ2-3; d_call: TRBD2; clone_size: -; v_call: TRBV9; cdr3_nt: TGTGCCAGCAGCCTCATAGCGGGAGAGGGAGATACGCAGTATTTT; cdr3_aa: CASSLIAGEGDTQYF
j_call: TRBJ2-7; d_call: -; clone_size: -; v_call: TRBV10-1; cdr3_nt: TGCGCCAGCAGTCCGGGTAGCTCCTACGAGCAGTACTTC; cdr3_aa: CASSPGSSYEQYF
j_call: TRBJ2-2; d_call: -; clone_size: -; v_call: TRBV28; cdr3_nt: TGTGCCAGCAGTGAGACCGGGGAGCTGTTTTTT; cdr3_aa: CASSETGELFF
j_call: TRBJ1-2; d_call: TRBD1; clone_size: -; v_call: TRBV6-6; cdr3_nt: TGTGCCAGCAGTTACTCGACAGGGAACTATGGCTACACCTTC; cdr3_aa: CASSYSTGNYGYTF
j_call: TRBJ2-5; d_call: TRBD1; clone_size: -; v_call: TRBV28; cdr3_nt: TGTGCCAGCAGTCAGCGAACAGGGGGCGTAGAGACCCAGTACTTC; cdr3_aa: CASSQRTGGVETQYF
j_call: TRBJ1-1; d_call: -; clone_size: -; v_call: TRBV6-5; cdr3_nt: TGTGCCAGCAGCTTCCCGCTAGCTGAAGCTTTCTTT; cdr3_aa: CASSFPLAEAFF
j_call: TRBJ1-1; d_call: -; clone_size: -; v_call: TRBV27; cdr3_nt: TGTGCCAGCAGTTTCGGGGCCCGGGGGACTGAAGCTTTCTTT; cdr3_aa: CASSFGARGTEAFF
j_call: TRBJ2-1; d_call: -; clone_size: -; v_call: TRBV12-2; cdr3_nt: TGTGCAAGTCGCTTAGTTCGGCAGGCAGACAGAAATGAGCAGTTCTTC; cdr3_aa: CASRLVRQADRNEQFF
j_call: TRBJ2-1; d_call: -; clone_size: -; v_call: TRBV3-1/TRBV3-2; cdr3_nt: TGTGCCAGCAGCCACACAAAATTTCAGGGACTCTCCAATGAGCAGTTCTTC; cdr3_aa: CASSHTKFQGLSNEQFF
j_call: TRBJ2-1; d_call: TRBD1; clone_size: few; v_call: TRBV5-1; cdr3_nt: TGCGCCAGCAGCTTGATGACAGGGTCATACAATGAGCAGTTCTTC; cdr3_aa: CASSLMTGSYNEQFF
j_call: TRBJ2-3; d_call: -; clone_size: -; v_call: TRBV3-1/TRBV3-2; cdr3_nt: TGTGCCAGCAGCCAAGATGGGACTCAGTATTTT; cdr3_aa: CASSQDGTQYF
j_call: TRBJ2-2; d_call: -; clone_size: -; v_call: TRBV4-1; cdr3_nt: TGCGCCAGCAGCCAAGACCAGGACAATGGGGAGCTGTTTTTT; cdr3_aa: CASSQDQDNGELFF